This T cell receptor beta chain was identified in a study of T cells in Graves' hyperthyroidism and ophthalmopathy. Study as a whole: Before any treatment, at initial diagnosis, peripheral blood was collected.

Amplification of TCR beta CDR3 regions used RNA as the template. The HTBI primer set served for first-round RT-PCR of the TCR CDR3. One entry per CDR3 protein results from TCRdb running MiXCR on the multiplex PCR reads. The sample records approximately 720,000 distinct CDR3 sequences, roughly 20% being singletons. V lost 4 bases to trimming and J lost 4 bases; unmatched junction nucleotides: 8. CDR3 length: 16 residues. Per the germline V gene, CDR1 is LNHDA and CDR2 is SQIVND (reference sequence). It was around 10 ml of fresh peripheral blood that supplied the PBMCs. The source of this sequence is a woman in her forties or fifties with Graves' hyperthyroidism that later progressed to Graves' ophthalmopathy. The sequenced material came from blood. The genes are TRBV19 and TRBJ2-4, with 9 bases that match TRBD1. The CDR3 bases are TGTGCCAGTAGTACATCCGGGACAGGGACGAAAAACATTCAGTACTTC. It specifies CASSTSGTGTKNIQYF.